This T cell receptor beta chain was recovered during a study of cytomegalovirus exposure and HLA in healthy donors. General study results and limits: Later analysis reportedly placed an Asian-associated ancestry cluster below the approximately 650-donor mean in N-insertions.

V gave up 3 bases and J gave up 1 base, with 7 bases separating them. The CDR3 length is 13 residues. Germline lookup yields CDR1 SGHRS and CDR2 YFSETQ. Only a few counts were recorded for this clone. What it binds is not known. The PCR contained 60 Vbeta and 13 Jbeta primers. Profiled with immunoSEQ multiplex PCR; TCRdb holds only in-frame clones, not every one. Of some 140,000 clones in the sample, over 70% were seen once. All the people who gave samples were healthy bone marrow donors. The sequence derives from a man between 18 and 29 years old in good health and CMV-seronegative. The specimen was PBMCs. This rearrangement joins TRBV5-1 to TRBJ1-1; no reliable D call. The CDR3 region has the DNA TGCGCCAGCAGCTCGACGGGGAACACTGAAGCTTTCTTT. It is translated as CASSSTGNTEAFF.